This TCR beta chain was profiled in a study of beta chain features in type 1 diabetes. Study conclusions and caveats: There was a moderate but significant shortening of TCRB CDR3s in all four CD4+ subsets of Type 1 diabetes patients.

The investigators reverse transcribed all of the isolated RNA, so they sequenced expressed TCRB transcripts. Data came from immunoSEQ multiplex PCR; TCRdb stores just in-frame clones and leaves some out. The sample contains a few hundred thousand clones, more than 11% of which appear only once. Deletions cut 0 bases from V and 4 bases from J, with 7 bases between. The CDR3 consists of 14 residues. Germline V gene lookup returns CDR1 SGHNT and CDR2 YYREEE (reference sequence). With regard to this clone: The antigen is unknown.

The receptor was isolated from a man aged 25-40 years with type 1 diabetes. The V call is TRBV5-4, the J call TRBJ2-2; D gene unclear. The source material was naive CD4+ T cells from blood. The CDR3 bases are TGTGCCAGCAGCTTGGATCCCGGCACCGGGGAGCTGTTTTTT. Protein sequence: CASSLDPGTGELFF.